This is a list of T cell receptor beta chains from one sample in a study of T cell repertoires in cytomegalovirus infection. Their antigen targets remain unknown. MiXCR, applied by TCRdb to the reads, yields one record per CDR3 protein. The sample lists roughly 500,000 distinct CDR3 sequences; approximately 40% were seen once. This material consisted of cultured PBMCs, taken from culture after CMV antigen stimulation. The receptors come from a human donor in good health (CMV status not recorded). Some clones in this sample may be carry-over from other donors' samples. CDR3s include the opening cysteine and the closing phenylalanine or tryptophan. D genes are given only for firm matches. For some rows the clone size is stated as once, few or many, or as a class when expanded; others skip it.

cdr3_nt cdr3_aa v_call clone_size j_call d_call
TGCGCCAGCAGCTTGGCGGCGGGAAAGTGGGAGCAGTACTTC CASSLAAGKWEQYF TRBV5-1 NA TRBJ2-7 NA
TGTGCCAGCAGCTTTACCTTCGACAATGAGCAGTTCTTC CASSFTFDNEQFF TRBV11-3 few TRBJ2-1 NA
TGTGCCAGCAGCTTAGTGGACTCCCGAGGGGGGGAGCAGTACTTC CASSLVDSRGGEQYF TRBV7-9 NA TRBJ2-7 NA
TGTGCCAGCAGCTTAGTGGTGGAGCAGCCCCAGCATTTT CASSLVVEQPQHF TRBV7-2 few TRBJ1-5 NA
TGCAGTGCTAGAGACGGGAGTAGCACAGATACGCAGTATTTT CSARDGSSTDTQYF TRBV20-1 NA TRBJ2-3 NA
TGTGCCATCAGAGGGCTCGGTGGCTACACCTTC CAIRGLGGYTF TRBV10-3 once TRBJ1-2 NA
TGTGCCAGCAGCCAGATTAGCGGGGGTATTTTTGAGCAGTTCTTC CASSQISGGIFEQFF TRBV6-8 NA TRBJ2-1 TRBD2
TGCAGTGCTAGCGCCAGGGTTAGAAACACCATATATTTT CSASARVRNTIYF TRBV20-1 few TRBJ1-3 NA
TGTGCCACCAGCAGAGGGAGGGGGCGAGCCGGGGAGCTGTTTTTT CATSRGRGRAGELFF TRBV15 NA TRBJ2-2 NA
TGCGCCAGCAGCAACGGACTAAATACCTACAATGAGCAGTTCTTC CASSNGLNTYNEQFF TRBV5-1 NA TRBJ2-1 NA
TGTGCCAGCAGTTTACGGTTAGCGGGGATAGATACGCAGTATTTT CASSLRLAGIDTQYF TRBV12-3/TRBV12-4 few TRBJ2-3 TRBD2
TGTGCCAGCAGCATGGGACTAGCGGGATACACCGGGGAGCTGTTTTTT CASSMGLAGYTGELFF TRBV7-8 few TRBJ2-2 TRBD2
TGCAGTGCTAGAGAAACAGGGGTACGGGGCGTCGCTTTCTTT CSARETGVRGVAFF TRBV20-1 NA TRBJ1-1 TRBD1
TGCGCCAGCAGCCGCATGCTGGGAACTAACGAGCAGTACTTC CASSRMLGTNEQYF TRBV4-1 NA TRBJ2-7 NA
TGTGCCAGCAGCCTCCGGGCTAGCGGGAGGCTTGAAGAGTTCTTC CASSLRASGRLEEFF TRBV7-2 NA TRBJ2-1 TRBD2
TGTGCCAGCAGCTCACAGGAGAATCAGCCCCAGCATTTT CASSSQENQPQHF TRBV7-6 few TRBJ1-5 NA
TGTGCCAGCAGCCCTAACGCCTATGACATTCAGTACTTC CASSPNAYDIQYF TRBV7-2 NA TRBJ2-4 NA
TGTGCCAGCAGTCACCGGACTATCTTGAGGGGGGGAAACATTCAGTACTTC CASSHRTILRGGNIQYF TRBV12-3/TRBV12-4 once TRBJ2-4 NA
TGTGCCAGCAGCTCCCGATCTAGCGGAGAGACCCAGTACTTC CASSSRSSGETQYF TRBV11-3 few TRBJ2-5 TRBD2
TGTGCCAGCAGCGCCGGCAGCGGAGCCTACAATGAGCAGTTCTTC CASSAGSGAYNEQFF TRBV7-6 many TRBJ2-1 NA
TGTGCCAGCAGCTATACAGGGACGACAGATACGCAGTATTTT CASSYTGTTDTQYF TRBV5-6 NA TRBJ2-3 NA
TGTGCCAGCAGCCAAGTTTCCGAGGGCCTAAACACCATATATTTT CASSQVSEGLNTIYF TRBV3-1 NA TRBJ1-3 NA
TGTGCCAGCAGCAGTTGGGGGACCGAGGCCTACGAGCAGTACTTC CASSSWGTEAYEQYF TRBV6-1 NA TRBJ2-7 NA
TGTGCCAGCAAAAGCGGGAGGGCCGGGGAGCTGTTTTTT CASKSGRAGELFF TRBV12-3/TRBV12-4 few TRBJ2-2 TRBD2
TGTGCCAGCAGCTTGGGCGGGGTGCATAGGGGTCAGCCCCAGCATTTT CASSLGGVHRGQPQHF TRBV11-2 few TRBJ1-5 NA
TGTGCCAGCGGGCGAAACGGGATTCAGGAAAAACTGTTTTTT CASGRNGIQEKLFF TRBV11-2 few TRBJ1-4 NA
TGTGCCAGCAGTGAAGAGACTAGCGGGAACTACAATGAGCAGTTCTTC CASSEETSGNYNEQFF TRBV2 NA TRBJ2-1 TRBD2
TGTGCCAGCAGCAAGATTGGGGGGTGGGGGACCCAGTACTTC CASSKIGGWGTQYF TRBV12-3/TRBV12-4 few TRBJ2-5 NA
TGCAGCGTTACGGACAGGGGTAGGGAGCAGTACTTC CSVTDRGREQYF TRBV29-1 many TRBJ2-7 TRBD1
TGTGCCAGCAGCTGGTTCGGAGATACGCAGTATTTT CASSWFGDTQYF TRBV7-2 few TRBJ2-3 NA
TGTGCCAGCAGCCGGCCTGACAGGGAGAACTATGGCTACACCTTC CASSRPDRENYGYTF TRBV7-4 few TRBJ1-2 TRBD1
TGTGCCAGCAGCTTAGAAGGTTCCGGGGGGTACAATGAGCAGTTCTTC CASSLEGSGGYNEQFF TRBV7-2 few TRBJ2-1 TRBD2
TGTGCCAGCAGCCGACAGGATCGAAAGCAGTTCTTC CASSRQDRKQFF TRBV6-6 NA TRBJ2-1 NA
TGTGCCAGCAGCCCTCCGGGACAGAACTATGGCTACACCTTC CASSPPGQNYGYTF TRBV27 NA TRBJ1-2 TRBD1
TGTGCCAGCAGCTTAGCCCGGAGGCAGGGGGAAGCTTTCTTT CASSLARRQGEAFF TRBV7-2 NA TRBJ1-1 NA
TGTGCCAGCAGCTTGGGCGGGAACAATCAGCCCCAGCATTTT CASSLGGNNQPQHF TRBV5-4 NA TRBJ1-5 NA
TGTGCCAGCAGTTTCTCCGGGACCGCCGGGAAGGAGCAGTTCTTC CASSFSGTAGKEQFF TRBV12-3/TRBV12-4 NA TRBJ2-1 NA
TGTGCCAGCAGCCCCTTACTAGCGGGGGGGAACTCAGATACGCAGTATTTT CASSPLLAGGNSDTQYF TRBV11-2 NA TRBJ2-3 TRBD2
TGTGCCAGCAGTGAGTGGGGGGCCGGAGTGAGCAATGAGCAGTTCTTC CASSEWGAGVSNEQFF TRBV7-6 NA TRBJ2-1 NA
TGTGCCAGCAGCTTAGTTTGGAGGACTAGCCTGGGGGAGACCCAGTACTTC CASSLVWRTSLGETQYF TRBV7-6 NA TRBJ2-5 TRBD2
TGTGCCAGCAGTTACTCGAGGGGGAGGTACAACACCGGGGAGCTGTTTTTT CASSYSRGRYNTGELFF TRBV6-5 few TRBJ2-2 NA
TGTGCCACCAGCCCTCAAGGGAGTGAGCAGTTCTTC CATSPQGSEQFF TRBV15 NA TRBJ2-1 NA
TGTGCCAGCTCGGAGGGACAGGGGGGGCAGCCCCAGCATTTT CASSEGQGGQPQHF TRBV18 few TRBJ1-5 TRBD1
TGTGCCAGCAGCCCTCTAACTAGCGGGAGTCATGAGCAGTTCTTC CASSPLTSGSHEQFF TRBV12-3/TRBV12-4 few TRBJ2-1 TRBD2
TGCGCCAGCAGCCAAGATCAATCCCCCACGGGGGGGGATACGCAGTATTTT CASSQDQSPTGGDTQYF TRBV4-3 NA TRBJ2-3 TRBD2
TGTGCTAGTGGAATACCGAACGGGCCGAAGGGAAACACCATATATTTT CASGIPNGPKGNTIYF TRBV12-5 NA TRBJ1-3 NA
TGTGCCAGCAGCTCTAGTCCAGGGAATGAGCAGTTCTTC CASSSSPGNEQFF TRBV7-2 few TRBJ2-1 NA
TGTGCCAGCAGTGGGCTCCAAGGCTCCCCTAGCACAGATACGCAGTATTTT CASSGLQGSPSTDTQYF TRBV27 NA TRBJ2-3 NA